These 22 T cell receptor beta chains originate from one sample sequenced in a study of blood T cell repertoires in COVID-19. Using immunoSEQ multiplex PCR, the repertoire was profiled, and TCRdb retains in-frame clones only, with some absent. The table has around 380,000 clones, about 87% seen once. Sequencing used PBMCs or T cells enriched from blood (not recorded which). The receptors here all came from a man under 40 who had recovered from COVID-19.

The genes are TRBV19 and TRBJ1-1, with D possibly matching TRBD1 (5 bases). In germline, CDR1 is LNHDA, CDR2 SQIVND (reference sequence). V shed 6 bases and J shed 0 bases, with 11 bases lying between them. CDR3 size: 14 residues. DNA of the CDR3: TGTGCCAGTAGGTTGACAGTTATGAACACTGAAGCTTTCTTT. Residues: CASRLTVMNTEAFF.

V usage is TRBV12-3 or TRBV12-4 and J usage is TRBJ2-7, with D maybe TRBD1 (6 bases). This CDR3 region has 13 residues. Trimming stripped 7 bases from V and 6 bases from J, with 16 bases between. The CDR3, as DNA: TGTGCCAGCACCATCGACAGGTGGAGCGAGCAGTACTTC. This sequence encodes CASTIDRWSEQYF.

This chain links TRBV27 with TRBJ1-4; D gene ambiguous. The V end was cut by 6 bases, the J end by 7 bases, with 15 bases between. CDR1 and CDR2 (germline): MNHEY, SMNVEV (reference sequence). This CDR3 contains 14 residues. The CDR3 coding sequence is TGTGCCAGCAGACCACAGCGGTTGAGTGAAAAACTGTTTTTT. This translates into CASRPQRLSEKLFF. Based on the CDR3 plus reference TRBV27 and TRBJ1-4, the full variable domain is EAQVTQNPRYLITVTGKKLTVTCSQNMNHEYMSWYRQDPGLGLRQIYYSMNVEVTDKGDVPEGYKVSRKEKRNFPLILESPSPNQTSLYFCASRPQRLSEKLFFGSGTQLSVL.

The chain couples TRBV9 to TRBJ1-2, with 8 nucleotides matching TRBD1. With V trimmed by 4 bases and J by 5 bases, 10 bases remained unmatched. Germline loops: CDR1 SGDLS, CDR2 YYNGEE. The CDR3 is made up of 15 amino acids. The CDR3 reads CASSRGQDLVYGYTF. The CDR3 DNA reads TGTGCCAGCAGCCGGGGACAGGACCTCGTTTATGGCTACACCTTC.

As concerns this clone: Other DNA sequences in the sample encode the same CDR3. CDR3 amino acids: CASSTGTANTGELFF. The CDR3 DNA reads TGTGCCAGCAGCACCGGGACAGCGAACACCGGGGAGCTGTTTTTT. The chain couples TRBV9 to TRBJ2-2; TRBD1 aligns across 7 bases. CDR3 length: 15 residues. Trimming removed 4 bases from V and 0 bases from J; junction bases left unmatched: 3. Germline V gives CDR1 SGDLS, CDR2 YYNGEE.

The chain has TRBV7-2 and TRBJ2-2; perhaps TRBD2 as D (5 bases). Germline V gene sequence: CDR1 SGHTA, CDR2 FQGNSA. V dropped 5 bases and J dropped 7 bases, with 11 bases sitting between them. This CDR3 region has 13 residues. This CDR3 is CASSVTRVGELFF. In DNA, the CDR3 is TGTGCCAGCAGCGTAACTAGGGTCGGGGAGCTGTTTTTT.

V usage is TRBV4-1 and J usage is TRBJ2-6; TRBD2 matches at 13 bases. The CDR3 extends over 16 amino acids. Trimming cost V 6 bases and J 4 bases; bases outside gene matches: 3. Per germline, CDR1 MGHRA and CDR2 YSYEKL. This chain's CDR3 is CASRGLAGSGANVLTF. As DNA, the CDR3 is TGCGCCAGCAGGGGACTAGCGGGGTCCGGGGCCAACGTCCTGACTTTC.

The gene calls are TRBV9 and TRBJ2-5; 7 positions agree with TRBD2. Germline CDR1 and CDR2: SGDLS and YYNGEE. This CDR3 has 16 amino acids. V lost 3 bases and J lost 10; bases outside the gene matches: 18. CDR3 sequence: CASSAPGGGREKVQYF. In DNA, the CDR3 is TGTGCCAGCAGCGCCCCCGGCGGAGGGCGGGAGAAGGTCCAGTACTTC.

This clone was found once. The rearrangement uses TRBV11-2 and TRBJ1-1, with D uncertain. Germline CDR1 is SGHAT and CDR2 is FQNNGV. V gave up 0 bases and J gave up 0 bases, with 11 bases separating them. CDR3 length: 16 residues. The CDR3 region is CASSLEAGLLNTEAFF. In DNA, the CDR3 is TGTGCCAGCAGCTTAGAAGCCGGACTTTTGAACACTGAAGCTTTCTTT. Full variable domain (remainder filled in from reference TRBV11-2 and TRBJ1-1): EAGVAQSPRYKIIEKRQSVAFWCNPISGHATLYWYQQILGQGPKLLIQFQNNGVVDDSQLPKDRFSAERLKGVDSTLKIQPAKLEDSAVYLCASSLEAGLLNTEAFFGQGTRLTVV.

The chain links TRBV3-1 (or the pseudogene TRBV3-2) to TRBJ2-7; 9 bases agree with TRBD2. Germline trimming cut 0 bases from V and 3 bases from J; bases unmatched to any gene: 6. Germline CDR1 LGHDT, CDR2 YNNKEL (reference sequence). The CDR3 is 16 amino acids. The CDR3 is CASSQDWRGGFYEQYF. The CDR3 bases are TGTGCCAGCAGCCAAGATTGGCGGGGGGGCTTCTACGAGCAGTACTTC.

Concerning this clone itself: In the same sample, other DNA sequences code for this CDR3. The chain's CDR3 is CASSPGTTNEKLFF. The CDR3 DNA is TGTGCCAGCAGCCCGGGGACAACTAATGAAAAACTGTTTTTT. V gene TRBV7-9 combines with J gene TRBJ1-4; no definite D call. The germline V gene encodes CDR1 SEHNR and CDR2 FQNEAQ (reference sequence). The CDR3 covers 14 residues. V lost 5 bases and J 0 bases, leaving 7 bases between the germline ends.

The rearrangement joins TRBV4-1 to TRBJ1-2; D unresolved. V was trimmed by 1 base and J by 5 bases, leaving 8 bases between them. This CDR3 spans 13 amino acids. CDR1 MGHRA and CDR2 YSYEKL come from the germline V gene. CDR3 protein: CASSQVAQYGYTF. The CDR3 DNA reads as TGCGCCAGCAGCCAAGTAGCGCAATATGGCTACACCTTC.

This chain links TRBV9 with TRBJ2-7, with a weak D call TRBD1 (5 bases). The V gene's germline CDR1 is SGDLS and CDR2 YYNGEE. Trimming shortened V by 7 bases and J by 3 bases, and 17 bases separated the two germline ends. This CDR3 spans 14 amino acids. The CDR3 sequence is CASSADSLFYEQYF. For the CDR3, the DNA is TGTGCCAGCTCTGCAGACAGCCTTTTCTACGAGCAGTACTTC.

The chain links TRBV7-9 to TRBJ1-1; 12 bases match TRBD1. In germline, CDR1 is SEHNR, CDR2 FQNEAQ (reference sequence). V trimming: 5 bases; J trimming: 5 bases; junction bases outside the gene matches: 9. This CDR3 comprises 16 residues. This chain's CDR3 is CASSLGTGGAWTEAFF. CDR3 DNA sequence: TGTGCCAGCAGCCTGGGGACAGGGGGCGCCTGGACTGAAGCTTTCTTT.

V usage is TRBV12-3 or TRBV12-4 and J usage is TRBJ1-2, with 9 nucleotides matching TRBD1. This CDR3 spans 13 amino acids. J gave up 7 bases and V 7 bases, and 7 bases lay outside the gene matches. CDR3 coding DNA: TGTGCCAGCAACGACAGGGGGAGGTTTGGCTACACCTTC. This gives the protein CASNDRGRFGYTF.

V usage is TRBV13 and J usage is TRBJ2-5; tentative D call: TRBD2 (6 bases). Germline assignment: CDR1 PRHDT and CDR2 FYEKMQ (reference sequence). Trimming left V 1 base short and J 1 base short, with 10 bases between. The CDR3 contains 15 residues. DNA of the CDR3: TGTGCCAGCAGCTTAGCCTCTAGCGCCCAAGAGACCCAGTACTTC. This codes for CASSLASSAQETQYF.

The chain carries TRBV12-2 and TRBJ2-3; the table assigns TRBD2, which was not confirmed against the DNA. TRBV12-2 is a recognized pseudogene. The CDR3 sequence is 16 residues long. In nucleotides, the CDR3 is TGTGCAAGTCGCTCAATTTCTTGCGCTTCCACAGATACGCAGTATTTT. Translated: CASRSISCASTDTQYF.

The CDR3, as DNA: TGCAGCGTTGGGGGACAGGGGGTAAGGTACGAGCAGTACTTC. It translates to CSVGGQGVRYEQYF. This chain links TRBV29-1 with TRBJ2-7; 11 bases agree with TRBD1. CDR3 size: 14 residues. The V gene end was trimmed by 4 bases and the J gene end by 4 bases; junction bases not matched to a gene: 6. Per the germline V gene, CDR1 is SQVTM and CDR2 is ANQGSEA.

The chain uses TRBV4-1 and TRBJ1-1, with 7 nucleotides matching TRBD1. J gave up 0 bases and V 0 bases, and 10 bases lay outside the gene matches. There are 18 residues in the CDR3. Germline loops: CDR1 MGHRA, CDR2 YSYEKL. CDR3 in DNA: TGCGCCAGCAGCCAAGATTTTATGACAGGGAGGATGAACACTGAAGCTTTCTTT. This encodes CASSQDFMTGRMNTEAFF.

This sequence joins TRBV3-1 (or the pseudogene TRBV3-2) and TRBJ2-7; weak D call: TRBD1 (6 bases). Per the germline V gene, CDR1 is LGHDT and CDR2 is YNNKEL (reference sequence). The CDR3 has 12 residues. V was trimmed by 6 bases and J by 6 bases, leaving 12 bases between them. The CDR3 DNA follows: TGTGCCAGCAGTCCTACAGGGTCCGAGCAGTACTTC. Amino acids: CASSPTGSEQYF.

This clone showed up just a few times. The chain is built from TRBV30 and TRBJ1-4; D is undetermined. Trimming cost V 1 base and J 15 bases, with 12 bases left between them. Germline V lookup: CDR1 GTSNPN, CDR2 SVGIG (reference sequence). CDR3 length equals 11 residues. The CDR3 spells CAWSAPGVLFF. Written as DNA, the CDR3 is TGTGCCTGGAGTGCCCCCGGGGTTTTGTTTTTT.

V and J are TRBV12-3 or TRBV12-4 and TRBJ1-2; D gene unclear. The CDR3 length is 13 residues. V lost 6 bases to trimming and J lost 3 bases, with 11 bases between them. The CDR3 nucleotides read TGTGCCAGCAGAAATCGGGAAGACTATGGCTACACCTTC. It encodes CASRNREDYGYTF.